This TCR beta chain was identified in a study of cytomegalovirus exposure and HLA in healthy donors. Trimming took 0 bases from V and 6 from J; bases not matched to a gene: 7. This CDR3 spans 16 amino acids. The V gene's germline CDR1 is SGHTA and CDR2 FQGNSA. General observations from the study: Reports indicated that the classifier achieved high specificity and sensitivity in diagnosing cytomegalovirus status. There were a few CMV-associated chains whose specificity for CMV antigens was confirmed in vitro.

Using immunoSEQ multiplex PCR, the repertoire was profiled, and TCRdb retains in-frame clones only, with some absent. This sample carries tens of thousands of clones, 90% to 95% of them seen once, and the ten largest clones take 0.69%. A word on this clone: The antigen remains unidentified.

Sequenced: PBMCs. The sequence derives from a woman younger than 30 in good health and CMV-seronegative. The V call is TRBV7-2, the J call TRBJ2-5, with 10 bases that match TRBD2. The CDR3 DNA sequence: TGTGCCAGCAGCTTAGCTGGGTCTAGCGGGGGCAAGACCCAGTACTTC. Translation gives CASSLAGSSGGKTQYF.